This is a list of T cell receptor beta chains from one sample in a study of T cells in Graves' hyperthyroidism and ophthalmopathy. TCRdb redid the calling of the multiplex PCR reads with MiXCR, one entry per CDR3 protein. This sample has nearly 600,000 distinct CDR3 sequences, with 13% to 15% found just once. The sample consisted of blood. These receptor sequences come from a woman in her late teens or twenties with Graves' ophthalmopathy. The CDR3 runs from the conserved cysteine through the conserved F or W. D genes are given only for firm matches. The size entry is marked missing in some rows and otherwise reads once, few, many or a size class.

d_call	v_call	j_call	clone_size	cdr3_aa	cdr3_nt
.	TRBV11-3	TRBJ1-1	many	CASSLDGGRAPSEAFF	TGTGCCAGCAGCTTAGATGGGGGCAGGGCACCTTCTGAAGCTTTCTTT
TRBD1	TRBV7-3	TRBJ1-4	.	CASSPPRQGGGEKLFF	TGTGCCAGCAGCCCACCTCGACAGGGGGGAGGTGAAAAACTGTTTTTT
TRBD1	TRBV12-3/TRBV12-4	TRBJ2-1	few	CASRTGVSYNEQFF	TGTGCCAGCCGGACAGGGGTCTCCTACAATGAGCAGTTCTTC
.	TRBV19	TRBJ1-6	.	CASGRGALNSPLHF	TGTGCCAGTGGCCGAGGGGCCCTCAATTCACCCCTCCACTTT
TRBD2	TRBV10-3	TRBJ2-7	many	CAISQLAGGYEQYF	TGTGCCATCAGCCAGCTAGCGGGCGGCTACGAGCAGTACTTC
.	TRBV27	TRBJ1-2	few	CASKDDYGYTF	TGTGCCAGCAAGGATGACTATGGCTACACCTTC
.	TRBV19	TRBJ2-1	.	CASTGGVSYNEQFF	TGTGCCAGTACAGGCGGGGTCTCCTACAATGAGCAGTTCTTC
.	TRBV12-3/TRBV12-4	TRBJ2-6	many	CASSLDGGSGANVLTF	TGTGCCAGCAGTTTAGATGGGGGCTCAGGGGCCAACGTCCTGACTTTC
TRBD1	TRBV29-1	TRBJ1-4	many	CSAGQGATNEKLFF	TGCAGCGCGGGACAGGGGGCAACTAATGAAAAACTGTTTTTT
.	TRBV24-1	TRBJ2-2	few	CATSDTRGRGRSGELFF	TGTGCCACCAGTGACACCAGGGGTCGGGGTCGTTCCGGGGAGCTGTTTTTT
TRBD1	TRBV6-1	TRBJ1-1	many	CASTLRTGGNTEAFF	TGTGCCAGCACCTTACGCACAGGGGGTAACACTGAAGCTTTCTTT
TRBD2	TRBV9	TRBJ2-1	.	CASSVGWTSGTYNEQFF	TGTGCCAGCAGCGTAGGTTGGACTAGCGGCACTTACAATGAGCAGTTCTTC
TRBD2	TRBV28	TRBJ2-4	many	CASSSLAGVPKNIQYF	TGTGCCAGCAGTTCACTAGCGGGAGTCCCCAAAAACATTCAGTACTTC
TRBD2	TRBV7-2	TRBJ2-7	many	CASSLGLAGLSSYEQYF	TGTGCCAGCAGCCTAGGACTAGCGGGCCTGAGCTCCTACGAGCAGTACTTC
.	TRBV10-3	TRBJ2-3	few	CAIGEQGLGTDTQYF	TGTGCCATCGGCGAACAGGGCTTGGGCACAGATACGCAGTATTTT
TRBD1	TRBV6-1	TRBJ2-5	many	CASSELGTGRGGTQYF	TGTGCCAGCAGTGAACTAGGGACAGGGAGAGGGGGGACCCAGTACTTC